These T cell receptor beta chains were read from a single sample in a study of shared clonotypes between healthy human individuals. Method: immunoSEQ multiplex PCR; TCRdb's copy keeps in-frame clones and lacks some. The profile covers over 800,000 clones, with roughly 92% appearing a single time and less than 25% taken by the ten largest. Source material: naive CD8+ T cells sorted from blood. All receptors come from a man aged 25 to 40 in good health. CDR3s include the opening cysteine and the closing phenylalanine or tryptophan. Each record gives: D gene, V gene, clone size, J gene, CDR3 DNA, CDR3 protein. A D gene is named only where the DNA matches it firmly. A clone size is listed for some rows: how often the clone was seen (once, few, many), or a class if it is expanded.

d_call: TRBD1; v_call: TRBV28; clone_size: -; j_call: TRBJ1-5; cdr3_nt: TGTGCCAGCAGCCTACTCGTGGGGACAGGGGGAGATAGCAATCAGCCCCAGCATTTT; cdr3_aa: CASSLLVGTGGDSNQPQHF
d_call: TRBD2; v_call: TRBV7-2; clone_size: -; j_call: TRBJ2-7; cdr3_nt: TGTGCCAGCAGCTTACTAGCGGGCGCCTACGAGCAGTACTTC; cdr3_aa: CASSLLAGAYEQYF
d_call: TRBD1; v_call: TRBV7-9; clone_size: -; j_call: TRBJ2-5; cdr3_nt: TGTGCCAGCAGCGACGGACAGGGTTGGGAGACCCAGTACTTC; cdr3_aa: CASSDGQGWETQYF
d_call: -; v_call: TRBV10-2; clone_size: -; j_call: TRBJ1-3; cdr3_nt: TGCGCCAGCAGTGACCCCTCTGGAAACACCATATATTTT; cdr3_aa: CASSDPSGNTIYF
d_call: TRBD2; v_call: TRBV27; clone_size: once; j_call: TRBJ2-7; cdr3_nt: TGTGCCAGCAGTTTAGGGACTAGAGTTTTCTACGAGCAGTACTTC; cdr3_aa: CASSLGTRVFYEQYF
d_call: -; v_call: TRBV15; clone_size: -; j_call: TRBJ1-4; cdr3_nt: TGTGCCACCCGGGGGGGCAGAATAAATGAAAAACTGTTTTTT; cdr3_aa: CATRGGRINEKLFF
d_call: TRBD1; v_call: TRBV2; clone_size: -; j_call: TRBJ2-7; cdr3_nt: TGTGCCAGCAGTGGAAAGACAGGGGACGAGCAGTACTTC; cdr3_aa: CASSGKTGDEQYF
d_call: -; v_call: TRBV10-2; clone_size: few; j_call: TRBJ1-1; cdr3_nt: TGCGCCAGCAGTGAGTCCTTTGGGCAGTTGAACACTGAAGCTTTCTTT; cdr3_aa: CASSESFGQLNTEAFF
d_call: -; v_call: TRBV28; clone_size: -; j_call: TRBJ1-4; cdr3_nt: TGTGCCAGCAGTTTTAACCTTAATGAAAAACTGTTTTTT; cdr3_aa: CASSFNLNEKLFF
d_call: -; v_call: TRBV27; clone_size: -; j_call: TRBJ2-7; cdr3_nt: TGTGCCAGCAGTTTACAGGATCGGATTTACGAGCAGTACTTC; cdr3_aa: CASSLQDRIYEQYF
d_call: -; v_call: TRBV6-5; clone_size: -; j_call: TRBJ2-7; cdr3_nt: TGTGCCAGCAGTTTGACAGGCTACGAGCAGTACTTC; cdr3_aa: CASSLTGYEQYF
d_call: -; v_call: TRBV7-2; clone_size: -; j_call: TRBJ2-3; cdr3_nt: TGTGCCAGCAGCTTAATCGGACCAGATACGCAGTATTTT; cdr3_aa: CASSLIGPDTQYF
d_call: -; v_call: TRBV7-2; clone_size: -; j_call: TRBJ2-1; cdr3_nt: TGTGCCAGCAGCTTAGCGGGAGTCACAAGCAATGAGCAGTTCTTC; cdr3_aa: CASSLAGVTSNEQFF
d_call: -; v_call: TRBV6-5; clone_size: -; j_call: TRBJ1-4; cdr3_nt: TGTGCCAGCAGTCCTTCAGGGGTGAGGTGGGAAAAACTGTTTTTT; cdr3_aa: CASSPSGVRWEKLFF
d_call: -; v_call: TRBV28; clone_size: -; j_call: TRBJ2-7; cdr3_nt: TGTGCCAGCAGTTCACCTACCTACGAGCAGTACTTC; cdr3_aa: CASSSPTYEQYF
d_call: TRBD1; v_call: TRBV5-4; clone_size: -; j_call: TRBJ1-2; cdr3_nt: TGTGCCAGCAGCTCCGGGACAGATAATAACTATGGCTACACCTTC; cdr3_aa: CASSSGTDNNYGYTF
d_call: -; v_call: TRBV7-6; clone_size: few; j_call: TRBJ2-2; cdr3_nt: TGTGCCATCACCCCAAGTGGTTTGTCCGGGGAGCTGTTTTTT; cdr3_aa: CAITPSGLSGELFF